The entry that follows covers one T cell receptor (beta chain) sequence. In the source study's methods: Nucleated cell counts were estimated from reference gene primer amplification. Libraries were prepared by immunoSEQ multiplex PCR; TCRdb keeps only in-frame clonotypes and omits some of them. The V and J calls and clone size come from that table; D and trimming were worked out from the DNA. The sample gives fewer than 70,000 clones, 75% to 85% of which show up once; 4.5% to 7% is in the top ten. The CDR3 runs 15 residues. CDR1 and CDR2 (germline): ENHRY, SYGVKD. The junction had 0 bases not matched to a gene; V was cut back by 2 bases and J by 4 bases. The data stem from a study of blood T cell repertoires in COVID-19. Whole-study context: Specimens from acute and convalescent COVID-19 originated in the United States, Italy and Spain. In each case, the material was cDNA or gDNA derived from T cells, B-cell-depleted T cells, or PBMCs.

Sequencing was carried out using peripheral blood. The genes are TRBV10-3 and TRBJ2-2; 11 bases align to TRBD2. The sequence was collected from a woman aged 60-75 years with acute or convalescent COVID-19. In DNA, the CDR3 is TGTGCCATCAGTGAGACTAGCGGGGGCACCGGGGAGCTGTTTTTT. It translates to CAISETSGGTGELFF.